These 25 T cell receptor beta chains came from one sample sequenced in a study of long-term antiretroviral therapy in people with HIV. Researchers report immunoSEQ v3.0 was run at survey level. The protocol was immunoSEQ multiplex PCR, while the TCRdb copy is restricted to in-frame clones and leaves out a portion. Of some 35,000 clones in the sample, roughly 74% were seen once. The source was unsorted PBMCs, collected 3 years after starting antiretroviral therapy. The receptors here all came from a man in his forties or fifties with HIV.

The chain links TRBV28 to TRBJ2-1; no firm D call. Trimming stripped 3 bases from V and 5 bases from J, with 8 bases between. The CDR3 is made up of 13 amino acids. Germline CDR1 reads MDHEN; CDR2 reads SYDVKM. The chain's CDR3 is CASSFELHNEQFF. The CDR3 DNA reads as TGTGCCAGCAGTTTCGAACTCCACAATGAGCAGTTCTTC.

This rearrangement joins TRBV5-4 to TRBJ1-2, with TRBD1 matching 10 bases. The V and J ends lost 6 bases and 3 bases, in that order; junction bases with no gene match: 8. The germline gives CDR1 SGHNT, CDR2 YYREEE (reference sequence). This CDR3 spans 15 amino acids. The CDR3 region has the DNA TGTGCCAGCAATACTGACGGGACAGGGGACTATGGCTACACCTTC. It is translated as CASNTDGTGDYGYTF.

CDR3 bases: TGTGCCAGCAGTATGACCGGCTCTGGGGCCAACGTCCTGACTTTC. Translating gives CASSMTGSGANVLTF. V and J are TRBV28 and TRBJ2-6; D unclear. The V and J ends lost 5 bases and 0 bases respectively, with 8 bases between them. The CDR3 runs 15 residues. Per germline, CDR1 MDHEN and CDR2 SYDVKM.

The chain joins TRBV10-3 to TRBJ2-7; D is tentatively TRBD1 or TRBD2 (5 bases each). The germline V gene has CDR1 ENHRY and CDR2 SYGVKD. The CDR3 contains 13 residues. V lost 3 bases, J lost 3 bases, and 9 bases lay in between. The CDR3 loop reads CAISEWGNYEQYF. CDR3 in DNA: TGTGCCATCAGTGAATGGGGGAACTACGAGCAGTACTTC.

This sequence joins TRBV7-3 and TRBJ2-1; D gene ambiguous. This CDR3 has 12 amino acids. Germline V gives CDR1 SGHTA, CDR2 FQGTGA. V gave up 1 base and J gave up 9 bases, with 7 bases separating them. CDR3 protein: CASSLNLREQFF. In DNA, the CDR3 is TGTGCCAGCAGCTTAAATTTGCGTGAGCAGTTCTTC.

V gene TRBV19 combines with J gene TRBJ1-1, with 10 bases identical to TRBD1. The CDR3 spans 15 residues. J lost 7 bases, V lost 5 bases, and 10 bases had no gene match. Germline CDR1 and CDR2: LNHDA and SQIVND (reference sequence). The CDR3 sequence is CASSLRTGGSVEAFF. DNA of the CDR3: TGTGCCAGTAGTCTCCGGACAGGGGGGAGCGTTGAAGCTTTCTTT.

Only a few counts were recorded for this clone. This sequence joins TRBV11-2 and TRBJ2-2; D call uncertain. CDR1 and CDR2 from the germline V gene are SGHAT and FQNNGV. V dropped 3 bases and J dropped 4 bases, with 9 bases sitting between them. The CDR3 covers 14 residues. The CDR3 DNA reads TGTGCCAGCAGCTTGGAACAATTCACCGGGGAGCTGTTTTTT. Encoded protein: CASSLEQFTGELFF.

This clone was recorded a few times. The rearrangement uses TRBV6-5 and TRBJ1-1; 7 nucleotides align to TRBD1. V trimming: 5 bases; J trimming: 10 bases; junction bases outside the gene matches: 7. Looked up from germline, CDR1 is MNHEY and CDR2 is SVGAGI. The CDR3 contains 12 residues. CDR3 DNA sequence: TGTGCCAGCAGTCAAAGACAGGGTGTAGCTTTCTTT. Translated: CASSQRQGVAFF.

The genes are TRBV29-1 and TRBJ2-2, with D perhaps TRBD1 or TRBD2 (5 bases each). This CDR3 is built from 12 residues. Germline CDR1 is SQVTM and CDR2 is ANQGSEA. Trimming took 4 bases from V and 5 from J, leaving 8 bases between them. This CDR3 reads CSVVGRTGELFF. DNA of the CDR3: TGCAGCGTTGTGGGACGGACCGGGGAGCTGTTTTTT.

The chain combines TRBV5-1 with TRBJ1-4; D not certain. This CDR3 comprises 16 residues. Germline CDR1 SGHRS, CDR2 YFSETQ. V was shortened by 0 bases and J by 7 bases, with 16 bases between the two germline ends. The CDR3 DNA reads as TGCGCCAGCAGCTTGGCCGGACCTCAAATGGGTGAAAAACTGTTTTTT. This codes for CASSLAGPQMGEKLFF.

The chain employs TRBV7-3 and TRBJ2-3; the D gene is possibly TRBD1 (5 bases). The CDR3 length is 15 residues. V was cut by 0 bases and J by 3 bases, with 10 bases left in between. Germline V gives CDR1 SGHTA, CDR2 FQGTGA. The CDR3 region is CASSLTISGTDTQYF. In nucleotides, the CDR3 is TGTGCCAGCAGCTTAACTATTTCAGGGACAGATACGCAGTATTTT.

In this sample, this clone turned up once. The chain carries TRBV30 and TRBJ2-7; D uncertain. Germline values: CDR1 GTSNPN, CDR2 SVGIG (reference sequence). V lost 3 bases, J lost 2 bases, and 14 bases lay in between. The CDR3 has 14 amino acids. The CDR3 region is CAWSQAGPPYEQYF. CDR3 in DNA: TGTGCCTGGAGCCAGGCTGGCCCCCCCTACGAGCAGTACTTC.

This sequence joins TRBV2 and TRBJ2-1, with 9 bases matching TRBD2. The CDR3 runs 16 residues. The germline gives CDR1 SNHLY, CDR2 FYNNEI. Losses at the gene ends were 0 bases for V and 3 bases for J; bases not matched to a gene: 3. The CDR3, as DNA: TGTGCCAGCAGTGAAGCGACTAGCGGTTACTACAATGAGCAGTTCTTC. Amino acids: CASSEATSGYYNEQFF.

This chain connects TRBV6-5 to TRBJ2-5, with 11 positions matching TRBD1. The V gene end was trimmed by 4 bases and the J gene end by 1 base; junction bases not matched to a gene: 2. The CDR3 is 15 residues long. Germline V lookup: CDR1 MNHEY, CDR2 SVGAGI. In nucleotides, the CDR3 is TGTGCCAGCAGTTGGACAGGGGGCGGCCAAGAGACCCAGTACTTC. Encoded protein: CASSWTGGGQETQYF.

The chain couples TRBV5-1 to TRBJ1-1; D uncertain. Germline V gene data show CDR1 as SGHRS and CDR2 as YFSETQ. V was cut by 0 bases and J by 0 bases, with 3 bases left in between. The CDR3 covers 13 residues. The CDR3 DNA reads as TGCGCCAGCAGCTTGGGGATGAACACTGAAGCTTTCTTT. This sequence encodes CASSLGMNTEAFF.

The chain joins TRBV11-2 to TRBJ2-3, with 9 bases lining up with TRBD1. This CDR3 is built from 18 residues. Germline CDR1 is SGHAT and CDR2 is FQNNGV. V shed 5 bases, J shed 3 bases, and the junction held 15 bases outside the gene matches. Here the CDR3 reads CASSLVGWGTGNTDTQYF. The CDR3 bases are TGTGCCAGCAGCCTCGTCGGGTGGGGGACAGGGAATACAGATACGCAGTATTTT.

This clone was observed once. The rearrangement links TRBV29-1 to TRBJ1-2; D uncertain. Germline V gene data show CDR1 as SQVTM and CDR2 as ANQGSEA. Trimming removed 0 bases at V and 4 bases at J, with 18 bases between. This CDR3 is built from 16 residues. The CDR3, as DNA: TGCAGCGTTGAAGATTCCCCTGGCGGCAGAGTCTATGGCTACACCTTC. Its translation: CSVEDSPGGRVYGYTF.

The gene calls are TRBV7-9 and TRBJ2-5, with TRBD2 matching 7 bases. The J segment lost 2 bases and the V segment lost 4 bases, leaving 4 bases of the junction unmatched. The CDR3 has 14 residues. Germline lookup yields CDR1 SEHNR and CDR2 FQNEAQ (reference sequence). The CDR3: CASSSGLLQETQYF. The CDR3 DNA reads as TGTGCCAGCAGCTCGGGACTATTGCAAGAGACCCAGTACTTC.

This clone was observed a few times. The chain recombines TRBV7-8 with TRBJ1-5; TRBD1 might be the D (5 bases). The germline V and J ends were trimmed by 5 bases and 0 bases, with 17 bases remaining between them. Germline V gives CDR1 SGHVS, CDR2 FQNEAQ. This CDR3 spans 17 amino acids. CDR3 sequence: CASSRIGAVYSNQPQHF. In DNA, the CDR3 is TGTGCCAGCAGCCGAATCGGGGCGGTCTATAGCAATCAGCCCCAGCATTTT.

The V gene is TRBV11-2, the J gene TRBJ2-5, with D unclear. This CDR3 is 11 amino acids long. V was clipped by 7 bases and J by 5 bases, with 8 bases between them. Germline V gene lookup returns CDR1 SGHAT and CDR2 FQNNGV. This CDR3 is CASTLGETQYF. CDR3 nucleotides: TGTGCCAGCACCCTCGGGGAGACCCAGTACTTC.

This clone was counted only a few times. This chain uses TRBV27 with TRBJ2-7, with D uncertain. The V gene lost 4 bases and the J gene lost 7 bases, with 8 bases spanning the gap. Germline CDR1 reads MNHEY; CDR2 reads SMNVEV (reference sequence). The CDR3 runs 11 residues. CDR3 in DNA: TGTGCCAGCAGTTCCACCCTGGAGCAGTACTTC. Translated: CASSSTLEQYF.

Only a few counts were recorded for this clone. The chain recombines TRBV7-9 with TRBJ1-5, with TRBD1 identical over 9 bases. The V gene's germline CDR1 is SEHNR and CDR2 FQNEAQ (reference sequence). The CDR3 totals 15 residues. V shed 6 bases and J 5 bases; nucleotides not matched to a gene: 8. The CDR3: CASSPGTGRHQPQHF. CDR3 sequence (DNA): TGTGCCAGCAGTCCCGGGACAGGGCGACATCAGCCCCAGCATTTT.

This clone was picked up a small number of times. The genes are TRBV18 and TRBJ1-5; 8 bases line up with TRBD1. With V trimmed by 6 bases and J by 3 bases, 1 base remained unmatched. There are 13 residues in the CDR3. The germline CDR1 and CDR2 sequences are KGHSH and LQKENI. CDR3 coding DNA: TGTGCCAGCTCGGGACAGGCCAATCAGCCCCAGCATTTT. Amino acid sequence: CASSGQANQPQHF.

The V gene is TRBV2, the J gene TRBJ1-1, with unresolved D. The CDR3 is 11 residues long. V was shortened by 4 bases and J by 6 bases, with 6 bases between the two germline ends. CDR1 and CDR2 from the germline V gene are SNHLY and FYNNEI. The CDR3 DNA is TGTGCCAGCAGTGTGGGATCTGAAGCTTTCTTT. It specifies CASSVGSEAFF. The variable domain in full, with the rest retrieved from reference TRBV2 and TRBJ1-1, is EPEVTQTPSHQVTQMGQEVILRCVPISNHLYFYWYRQILGQKVEFLVSFYNNEISEKSEIFDDQFSVERPDGSNFTLKIRSTKLEDSAMYFCASSVGSEAFFGQGTRLTVV.

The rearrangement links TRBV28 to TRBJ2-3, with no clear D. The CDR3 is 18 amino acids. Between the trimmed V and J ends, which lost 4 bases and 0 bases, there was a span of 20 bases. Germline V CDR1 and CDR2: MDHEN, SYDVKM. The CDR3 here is CASSSVTSRKGSTDTQYF. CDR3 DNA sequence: TGTGCCAGCAGTTCCGTGACAAGTCGAAAGGGAAGCACAGATACGCAGTATTTT.